This T cell receptor beta chain was sequenced in a study of tumor-infiltrating lymphocytes in oesophageal squamous cell carcinoma. TCRdb used MiXCR to reprocess the PCR reads, holding one entry per CDR3 protein. The repertoire consists of roughly 20,000 distinct CDR3 sequences, with roughly 43% occurring once and the leading ten covering 13%. This clonotype was counted only a few times. The clonotype originates from a male donor with esophageal squamous cell carcinoma. The sequenced sample was normal esophageal tissue next to the tumor.

The chain's CDR3 is CASSAYAGNNEQFF. DNA for the CDR3: TGCGCCAGCAGTGCGTACGCCGGGAACAATGAGCAGTTCTTC. The gene calls are TRBV5-1 and TRBJ2-1; weak D call: TRBD2 (5 bases). This CDR3 is built from 14 residues. With 5 bases removed from V and 5 bases from J, the gap between germline ends came to 14 bases. Germline loops: CDR1 SGHRS, CDR2 YFSETQ.